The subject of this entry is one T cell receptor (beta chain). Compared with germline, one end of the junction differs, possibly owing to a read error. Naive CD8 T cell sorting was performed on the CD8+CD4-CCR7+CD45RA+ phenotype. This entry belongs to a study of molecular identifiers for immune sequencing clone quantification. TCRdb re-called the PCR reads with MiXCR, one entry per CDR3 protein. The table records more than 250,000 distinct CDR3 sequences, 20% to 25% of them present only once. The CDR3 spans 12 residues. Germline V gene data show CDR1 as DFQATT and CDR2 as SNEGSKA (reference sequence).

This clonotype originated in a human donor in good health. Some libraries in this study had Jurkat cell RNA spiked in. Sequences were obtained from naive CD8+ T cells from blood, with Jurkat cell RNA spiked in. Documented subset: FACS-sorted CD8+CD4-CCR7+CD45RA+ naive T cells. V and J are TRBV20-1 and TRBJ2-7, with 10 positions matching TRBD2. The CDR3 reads CSARTSGYEQCF. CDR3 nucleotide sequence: TGCAGTGCGCGGACTAGCGGCTACGAGCAGTGCTTC.